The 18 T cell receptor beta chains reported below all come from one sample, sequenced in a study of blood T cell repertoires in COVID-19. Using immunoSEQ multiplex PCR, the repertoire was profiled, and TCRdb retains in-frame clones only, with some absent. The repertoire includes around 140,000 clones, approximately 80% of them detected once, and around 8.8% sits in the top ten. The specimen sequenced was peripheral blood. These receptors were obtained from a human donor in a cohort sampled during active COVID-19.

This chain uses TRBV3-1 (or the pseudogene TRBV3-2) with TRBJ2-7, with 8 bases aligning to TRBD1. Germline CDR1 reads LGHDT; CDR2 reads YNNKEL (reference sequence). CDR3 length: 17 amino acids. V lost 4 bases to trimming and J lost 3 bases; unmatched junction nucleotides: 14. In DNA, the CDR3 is TGTGCCAGCAGCCCCCTCCGGACAGGGCCCTCCTTCTACGAGCAGTACTTC. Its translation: CASSPLRTGPSFYEQYF.

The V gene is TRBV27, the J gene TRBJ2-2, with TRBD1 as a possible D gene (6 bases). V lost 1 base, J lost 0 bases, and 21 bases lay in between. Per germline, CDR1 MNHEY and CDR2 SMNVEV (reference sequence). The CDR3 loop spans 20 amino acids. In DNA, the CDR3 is TGTGCCAGCAGTTTATATCGGTTGGACCTCGGGACACCGAACACCGGGGAGCTGTTTTTT. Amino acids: CASSLYRLDLGTPNTGELFF.

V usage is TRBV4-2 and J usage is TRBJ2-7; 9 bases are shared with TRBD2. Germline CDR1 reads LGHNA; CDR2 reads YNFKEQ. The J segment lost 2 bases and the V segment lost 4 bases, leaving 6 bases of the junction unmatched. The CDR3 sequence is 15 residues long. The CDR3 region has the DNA TGTGCCAGCAGCCTCAGGCTAGCGGGAACCTACGAGCAGTACTTC. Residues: CASSLRLAGTYEQYF.

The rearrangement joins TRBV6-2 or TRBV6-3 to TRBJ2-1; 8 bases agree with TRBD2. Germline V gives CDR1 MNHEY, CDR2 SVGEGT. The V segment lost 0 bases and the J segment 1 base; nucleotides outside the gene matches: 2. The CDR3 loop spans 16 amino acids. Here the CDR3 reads CASSYSSSGSYNEQFF. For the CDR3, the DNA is TGTGCCAGCAGTTACTCGTCTAGCGGGTCCTACAATGAGCAGTTCTTC.

CDR3 nucleotides: TGTGCCAGCAGTTACGAGAGGACAGGAGGGACCTACGAGCAGTACTTC. As protein: CASSYERTGGTYEQYF. The J gene is TRBJ2-7, the V gene TRBV6-6; D possibly corresponds to TRBD1 (7 bases). The CDR3 totals 16 residues. In germline, CDR1 is MNHNY, CDR2 SVGAGI (reference sequence). V was trimmed by 2 bases and J by 2 bases, leaving 16 bases between them.

CDR3 amino acids: CASSFRQGYEQYF. CDR3 sequence (DNA): TGCGCCAGCAGCTTTCGACAGGGCTACGAGCAGTACTTC. The V and J genes are TRBV5-1 and TRBJ2-7; the match to TRBD1 covers 7 bases. CDR1 and CDR2 from the germline V gene are SGHRS and YFSETQ. Trimming removed 2 bases from V and 3 bases from J; junction bases left unmatched: 2. The CDR3 consists of 13 residues.

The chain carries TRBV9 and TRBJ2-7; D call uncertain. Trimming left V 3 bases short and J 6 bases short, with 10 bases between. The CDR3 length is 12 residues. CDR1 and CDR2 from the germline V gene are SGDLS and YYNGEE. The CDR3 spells CASSASLGEQYF. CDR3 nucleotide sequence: TGTGCCAGCAGCGCTAGTCTAGGCGAGCAGTACTTC.

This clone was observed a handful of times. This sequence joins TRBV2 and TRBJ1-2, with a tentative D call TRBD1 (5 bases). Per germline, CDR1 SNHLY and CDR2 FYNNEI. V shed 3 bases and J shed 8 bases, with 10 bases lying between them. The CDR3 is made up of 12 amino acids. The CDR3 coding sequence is TGTGCCAGCAGTGAGGACATGTACGGCTACACCTTC. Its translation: CASSEDMYGYTF.

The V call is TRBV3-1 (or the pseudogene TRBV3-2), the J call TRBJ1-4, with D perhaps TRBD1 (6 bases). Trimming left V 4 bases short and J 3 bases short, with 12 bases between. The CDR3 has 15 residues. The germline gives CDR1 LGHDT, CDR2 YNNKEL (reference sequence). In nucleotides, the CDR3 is TGTGCCAGCAGCCCAACCGACAGGCCTAATGAAAAACTGTTTTTT. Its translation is CASSPTDRPNEKLFF.

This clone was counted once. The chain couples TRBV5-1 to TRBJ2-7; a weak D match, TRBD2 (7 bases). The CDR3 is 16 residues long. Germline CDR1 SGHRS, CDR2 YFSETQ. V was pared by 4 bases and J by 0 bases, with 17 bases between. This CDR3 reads CASSPRGAGSSYEQYF. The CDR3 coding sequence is TGCGCCAGCAGCCCACGGGGGGCGGGGAGCTCCTACGAGCAGTACTTC.

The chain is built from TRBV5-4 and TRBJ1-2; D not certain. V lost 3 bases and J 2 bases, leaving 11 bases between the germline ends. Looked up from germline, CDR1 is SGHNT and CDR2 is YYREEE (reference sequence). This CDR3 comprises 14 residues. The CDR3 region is CASSSSRGNYGYTF. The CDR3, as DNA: TGTGCCAGCAGCTCCAGCCGAGGGAACTATGGCTACACCTTC.

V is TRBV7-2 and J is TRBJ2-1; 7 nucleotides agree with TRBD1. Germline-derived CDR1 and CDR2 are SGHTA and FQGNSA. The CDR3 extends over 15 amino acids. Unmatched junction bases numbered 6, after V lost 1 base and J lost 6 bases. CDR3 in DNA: TGTGCCAGCAGCTTAGGCAGGGGGTTTATCAATGAGCAGTTCTTC. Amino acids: CASSLGRGFINEQFF.

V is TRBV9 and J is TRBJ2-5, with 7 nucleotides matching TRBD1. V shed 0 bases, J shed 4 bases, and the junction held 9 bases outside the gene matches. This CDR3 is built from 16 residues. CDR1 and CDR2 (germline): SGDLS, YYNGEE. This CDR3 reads CASSVGQTGLRETQYF. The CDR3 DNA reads TGTGCCAGCAGCGTAGGGCAGACAGGGTTACGAGAGACCCAGTACTTC.

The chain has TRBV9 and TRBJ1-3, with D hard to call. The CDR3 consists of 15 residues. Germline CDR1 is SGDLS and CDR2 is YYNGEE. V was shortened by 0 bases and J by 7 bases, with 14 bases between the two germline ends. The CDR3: CASSVAPLEENTIYF. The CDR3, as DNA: TGTGCCAGCAGCGTAGCTCCCCTAGAGGAGAACACCATATATTTT.

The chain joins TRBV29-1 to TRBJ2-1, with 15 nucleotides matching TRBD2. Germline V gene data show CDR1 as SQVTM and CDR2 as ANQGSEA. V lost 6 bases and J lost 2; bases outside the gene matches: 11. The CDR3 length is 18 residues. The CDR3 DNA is TGCAGCGTAGGACTAGCGGGAGGGTTAGGAGACACCTACAATGAGCAGTTCTTC. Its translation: CSVGLAGGLGDTYNEQFF.

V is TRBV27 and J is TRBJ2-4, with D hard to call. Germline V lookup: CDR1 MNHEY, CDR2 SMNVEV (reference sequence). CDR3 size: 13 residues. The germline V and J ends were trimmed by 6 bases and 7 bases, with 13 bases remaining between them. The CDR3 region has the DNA TGTGCCAGCAGGCAGACAAGGCTTAACATTCAGTACTTC. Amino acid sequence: CASRQTRLNIQYF.

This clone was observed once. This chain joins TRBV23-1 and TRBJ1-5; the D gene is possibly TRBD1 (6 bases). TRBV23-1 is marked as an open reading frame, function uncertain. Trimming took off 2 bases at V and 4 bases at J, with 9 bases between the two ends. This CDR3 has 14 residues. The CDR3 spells CASSQPDRNQPQHF. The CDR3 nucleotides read TGCGCCAGCAGTCAACCTGACAGGAATCAGCCCCAGCATTTT.

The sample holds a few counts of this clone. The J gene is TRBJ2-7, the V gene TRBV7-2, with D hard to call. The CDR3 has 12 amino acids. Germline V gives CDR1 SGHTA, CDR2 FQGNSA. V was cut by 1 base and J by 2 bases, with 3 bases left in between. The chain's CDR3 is CASSLVTYEQYF. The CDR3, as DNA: TGTGCCAGCAGCTTAGTAACCTACGAGCAGTACTTC. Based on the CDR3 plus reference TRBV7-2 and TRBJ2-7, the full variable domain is GAGVSQSPSNKVTEKGKDVELRCDPISGHTALYWYRQSLGQGLEFLIYFQGNSAPDKSGLPSDRFSAERTGGSVSTLTIQRTQQEDSAVYLCASSLVTYEQYFGPGTRLTVT.